The 23 T cell receptor beta chains below were found in one sample sequenced in a study of blood T cell repertoires in COVID-19. Profiling relied on immunoSEQ multiplex PCR, and the TCRdb table lists in-frame clones only, not all of them. Of 200,000 to 250,000 clones detected, about nine tenths appear once; the ten largest clones hold approximately 5.9%. Sequenced material: peripheral blood. Every receptor here comes from an elderly man with acute or convalescent COVID-19.

This clone has only a few counts. V and J are TRBV7-9 and TRBJ2-5; D remains unclear. This CDR3 has 15 residues. Trimming left V 3 bases short and J 5 bases short, with 16 bases between. Germline CDR1 and CDR2: SEHNR and FQNEAQ (reference sequence). CDR3 region: CASSLVWAREETQYF. In DNA, the CDR3 is TGTGCCAGCAGCTTGGTATGGGCCCGCGAGGAGACCCAGTACTTC.

The rearrangement links TRBV25-1 to TRBJ2-1; the match to TRBD1 covers 9 bases. The J segment lost 5 bases and the V segment lost 2 bases, leaving 7 bases of the junction unmatched. CDR1 and CDR2 (germline): MGHDK, SYGVNS. The CDR3 is made up of 16 amino acids. In DNA form, the CDR3 reads TGTGCCAGCAGTGAAGCCCCCGGGACAGGGCACAATGAGCAGTTCTTC. Translated, it gives CASSEAPGTGHNEQFF.

V and J are TRBV6-2 or TRBV6-3 and TRBJ2-3; a weak D match, TRBD1 (7 bases). Per germline, CDR1 MNHEY and CDR2 SVGEGT. This CDR3 has 16 residues. V lost 2 bases, J lost 8 bases, and 20 bases lay in between. The CDR3 sequence: CASSYRQGGAVRTQYF. CDR3 DNA: TGTGCCAGCAGTTACCGACAGGGAGGTGCTGTCCGTACGCAGTATTTT.

The chain uses TRBV24-1 and TRBJ2-5; 7 nucleotides agree with TRBD1. Germline CDR1 is KGHDR and CDR2 is SFDVKD. The J segment lost 1 base and the V segment lost 8 bases, leaving 12 bases of the junction unmatched. This CDR3 comprises 16 residues. DNA for the CDR3: TGTGCCACCATCCTAATGACAGGGTCTGCCCAAGAGACCCAGTACTTC. This gives the protein CATILMTGSAQETQYF.

The genes are TRBV7-2 and TRBJ2-5; 9 nucleotides match TRBD1. The J segment lost 4 bases and the V segment lost 6 bases, leaving 3 bases of the junction unmatched. CDR1 is SGHTA and CDR2 is FQGNSA in the germline V gene. CDR3 length equals 13 residues. Written as DNA, the CDR3 is TGTGCCAGCAGTCCGGACAGGGGAGAGACCCAGTACTTC. Translation gives CASSPDRGETQYF.

V and J are TRBV10-3 and TRBJ1-2, with 7 bases that match TRBD1. Looked up from germline, CDR1 is ENHRY and CDR2 is SYGVKD. The CDR3 loop spans 16 amino acids. Trimming at V came to 0 bases and at J to 1 base, leaving 5 bases not matched to a gene. In nucleotides, the CDR3 is TGTGCCATCAGTGAGTCTATAGGGGGCAATAACTATGGCTACACCTTC. It is translated as CAISESIGGNNYGYTF.

The chain couples TRBV12-3 or TRBV12-4 to TRBJ2-7, with a tentative D call TRBD1 (6 bases). The ends were cut back, 7 bases at V and 5 bases at J, with 15 bases in the middle. The CDR3 covers 13 residues. For the CDR3, the DNA is TGTGCCAGCACCGCGACAGGTCCCCACGAGCAGTACTTC. It is translated as CASTATGPHEQYF.

The J gene is TRBJ2-5, the V gene TRBV7-2; 13 bases match TRBD2. V lost 0 bases, J lost 2 bases, and 0 bases stayed unmatched. Germline lookup yields CDR1 SGHTA and CDR2 FQGNSA. This CDR3 spans 16 amino acids. CDR3 coding DNA: TGTGCCAGCAGCTTAGCGGGACTAGCGGGGCAAGAGACCCAGTACTTC. Translating gives CASSLAGLAGQETQYF. Looking up the rest from reference TRBV7-2 and TRBJ2-5 gives the full variable domain: GAGVSQSPSNKVTEKGKDVELRCDPISGHTALYWYRQSLGQGLEFLIYFQGNSAPDKSGLPSDRFSAERTGGSVSTLTIQRTQQEDSAVYLCASSLAGLAGQETQYFGPGTRLLVL.

The V gene is TRBV6-5, the J gene TRBJ2-7, with D perhaps matching TRBD2 (6 bases). V lost 6 bases to trimming and J lost 2 bases, with 17 bases between them. CDR1 MNHEY and CDR2 SVGAGI come from the germline V gene. The CDR3 is made up of 15 amino acids. CDR3 in DNA: TGTGCCAGCAGGGAGGGCGGGATCGGCACCTACGAGCAGTACGTC. Residues: CASREGGIGTYEQYV.

The CDR3 here is CASSYAGAGINIQYF. CDR3 in DNA: TGTGCCAGCAGTTACGCGGGAGCTGGTATAAATATTCAGTACTTC. The chain recombines TRBV6-6 with TRBJ2-4; TRBD2 aligns across 7 bases. This CDR3 has 15 amino acids. Germline loops: CDR1 MNHNY, CDR2 SVGAGI (reference sequence). V lost 2 bases and J lost 10; bases outside the gene matches: 11.

The gene calls are TRBV2 and TRBJ1-3, with TRBD1 identical over 9 bases. From germline, CDR1 is SNHLY and CDR2 FYNNEI. CDR3 length equals 16 residues. The trim removed 4 bases at V and 4 bases at J, leaving 8 bases unmatched. The CDR3, as DNA: TGTGCCAGCAGTGCGATAGGGACAGGGAGAGGAAACACCATATATTTT. Translating gives CASSAIGTGRGNTIYF.

This clone has only one observation. This chain connects TRBV5-1 to TRBJ2-2, with 8 bases identical to TRBD1. The CDR3 sequence is 15 residues long. CDR1 SGHRS and CDR2 YFSETQ come from the germline V gene. The J segment lost 5 bases and the V segment lost 5 bases, leaving 8 bases of the junction unmatched. The CDR3 spells CASRLTGEVTGELFF. CDR3 DNA: TGCGCCAGCAGATTGACAGGGGAAGTTACCGGGGAGCTGTTTTTT.

This chain uses TRBV28 with TRBJ1-1; D gene unclear. Trimming stripped 2 bases from V and 1 base from J, with 8 bases between. The CDR3 has 14 residues. From germline, CDR1 is MDHEN and CDR2 SYDVKM. The CDR3 loop reads CASSLRPGNTEAFF. CDR3 coding DNA: TGTGCCAGCAGTTTACGCCCGGGGAACACTGAAGCTTTCTTT.

The chain links TRBV5-1 to TRBJ2-1; 7 bases fit TRBD2. Germline assignment: CDR1 SGHRS and CDR2 YFSETQ. Trimming took 4 bases from V and 0 from J; bases not matched to a gene: 10. The CDR3 runs to 17 residues. CDR3 loop: CASSTIPSGGSYNEQFF. CDR3 sequence (DNA): TGCGCCAGCAGCACTATCCCTAGCGGAGGCTCCTACAATGAGCAGTTCTTC. The variable domain in full, with the rest retrieved from reference TRBV5-1 and TRBJ2-1, is KAGVTQTPRYLIKTRGQQVTLSCSPISGHRSVSWYQQTPGQGLQFLFEYFSETQRNKGNFPGRFSGRQFSNSRSEMNVSTLELGDSALYLCASSTIPSGGSYNEQFFGPGTRLTVL.

J is TRBJ2-1 and V is TRBV4-2; 8 bases fit TRBD2. The ends lost 4 bases at V and 8 bases at J; junction bases unmatched: 4. CDR3 length: 13 residues. Germline CDR1 and CDR2: LGHNA and YNFKEQ. CDR3 nucleotides: TGTGCCAGCAGCCGGGGACTAGGGGATGAGCAGTTCTTC. It codes for CASSRGLGDEQFF.

The rearrangement uses TRBV5-6 and TRBJ2-5; tentative D call: TRBD2 (6 bases). The CDR3 consists of 17 residues. Per the germline V gene, CDR1 is SGHDT and CDR2 is YYEEEE. The ends were cut back, 0 bases at V and 3 bases at J, with 18 bases in the middle. The CDR3 is CASSLAGRPSGEETQYF. The CDR3 DNA sequence: TGTGCCAGCAGCTTGGCCGGCAGACCCTCGGGGGAAGAGACCCAGTACTTC.

The V gene is TRBV27, the J gene TRBJ1-1; 7 bases are a match to TRBD1. Trimming took 6 bases from V and 5 from J; bases not matched to a gene: 12. CDR1 is MNHEY, CDR2 SMNVEV, per germline (reference sequence). The CDR3 has 15 residues. The chain's CDR3 is CASSSNPGQRTEAFF. CDR3 DNA sequence: TGTGCCAGCAGCTCGAACCCGGGACAGAGGACTGAAGCTTTCTTT.

This rearrangement joins TRBV7-3 to TRBJ1-6, with 7 bases identical to TRBD1. Germline-derived CDR1 and CDR2 are SGHTA and FQGTGA. The V segment lost 0 bases and the J segment 13 bases; nucleotides outside the gene matches: 9. The CDR3 has 15 residues. This CDR3 is CASSLTGTGVAPLHF. For the CDR3, the DNA is TGTGCCAGCAGCTTAACCGGTACAGGGGTAGCGCCCCTCCACTTT.

The rearrangement links TRBV24-1 to TRBJ2-2, with D tentatively TRBD2 (6 bases). The germline V gene has CDR1 KGHDR and CDR2 SFDVKD. The CDR3 loop spans 14 amino acids. Trimming cost V 1 base and J 5 bases, with 7 bases left between them. Here the CDR3 DNA reads TGTGCCACCAGTGATTTTGGGGGGACCGGGGAGCTGTTTTTT. Translation gives CATSDFGGTGELFF.

The V and J genes are TRBV19 and TRBJ1-3; TRBD1 is a possible D gene (5 bases). V was shortened by 1 base and J by 7 bases, with 14 bases between the two germline ends. This CDR3 is 15 amino acids long. Per germline, CDR1 LNHDA and CDR2 SQIVND (reference sequence). The CDR3 nucleotides are TGTGCCAGTAGTATAGGAAACCTTGGGGGGAACACCATATATTTT. Translating it yields CASSIGNLGGNTIYF.

The chain recombines TRBV9 with TRBJ2-5; 7 bases are a match to TRBD1. This CDR3 comprises 14 residues. V gave up 4 bases and J gave up 5 bases; unmatched junction bases: 8. Germline V gene data show CDR1 as SGDLS and CDR2 as YYNGEE. CDR3 sequence reads: CASSSTRGQETQYF. As DNA, the CDR3 is TGTGCCAGCAGCTCGACAAGGGGGCAGGAGACCCAGTACTTC.

The chain combines TRBV3-1 (or the pseudogene TRBV3-2) with TRBJ2-4; 7 bases line up with TRBD1. The germline gives CDR1 LGHDT, CDR2 YNNKEL (reference sequence). With V trimmed by 0 bases and J by 9 bases, 11 bases remained unmatched. This CDR3 spans 16 amino acids. The CDR3 region is CASSQDPGQLFVIQYF. The CDR3 region has the DNA TGTGCCAGCAGCCAAGACCCGGGACAGCTTTTTGTCATTCAGTACTTC.

The V call is TRBV14, the J call TRBJ1-3; possible D gene TRBD1, 5 bases. V dropped 0 bases and J dropped 0 bases, with 9 bases sitting between them. The V gene's germline CDR1 is SGHDN and CDR2 FVKESK. The CDR3 extends over 16 amino acids. In DNA form, the CDR3 reads TGTGCCAGCAGCCAAGATTGGGGACTCTCTGGAAACACCATATATTTT. Its protein is CASSQDWGLSGNTIYF.